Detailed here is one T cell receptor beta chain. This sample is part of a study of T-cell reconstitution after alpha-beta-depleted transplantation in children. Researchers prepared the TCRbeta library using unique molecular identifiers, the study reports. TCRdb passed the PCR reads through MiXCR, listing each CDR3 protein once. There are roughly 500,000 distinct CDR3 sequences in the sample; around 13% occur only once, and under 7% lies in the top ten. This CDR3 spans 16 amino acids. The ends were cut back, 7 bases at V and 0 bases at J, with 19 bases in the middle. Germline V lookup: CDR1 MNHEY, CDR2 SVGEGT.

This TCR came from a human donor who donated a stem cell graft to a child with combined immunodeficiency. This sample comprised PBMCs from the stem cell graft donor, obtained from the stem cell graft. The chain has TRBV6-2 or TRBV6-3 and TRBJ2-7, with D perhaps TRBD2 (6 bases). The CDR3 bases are TGTGCCAGCAACTACCCCACCGGGACTTACTCCTACGAGCAGTACTTC. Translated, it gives CASNYPTGTYSYEQYF.